The 20 T cell receptor beta chains listed next were all sequenced from one sample in a study of shared clonotypes between healthy human individuals (TCRdb year 2020). The library came from the immunoSEQ multiplex PCR assay. TCRdb's version of the immuneACCESS table is confined to in-frame rearrangements and falls short of the full clone set. An unresolved V gene accounts for under half of the shortfall where checked; the remainder is of unknown origin. A total of about half a million clones appear in this sample, approximately 84% of them only once. The ten top clones hold roughly 13% of the sample. The sample comprised PBMCs. The source is a woman aged 40 to 50 in good health. Some clones in this sample may be carry-over from other donors' samples.

The CDR3 protein is CASSPQGGRGYEQYF. The CDR3 nucleotides are TGTGCCAGCAGTCCACAGGGAGGTAGGGGTTACGAGCAGTACTTC. The genes are TRBV2 and TRBJ2-7; either TRBD1 or TRBD2 may fit D (6 bases each). Trimming pared 5 bases from V and 4 bases from J, leaving 18 bases between. The CDR3 length is 15 residues. CDR1 SNHLY and CDR2 FYNNEI come from the germline V gene.

This clone has at least ten counts. The sample holds other DNA sequences that translate to the same CDR3. The CDR3 loop reads CASSYPGGGPYEQYF. CDR3 DNA sequence: TGTGCCAGCAGCTACCCGGGAGGAGGACCTTACGAGCAGTACTTC. The J gene is TRBJ2-7, the V gene TRBV28; 7 bases map to TRBD2. Germline lookup yields CDR1 MDHEN and CDR2 SYDVKM. The CDR3 runs to 15 residues. With V trimmed by 6 bases and J by 4 bases, 12 bases remained unmatched. The full variable domain, rest sourced from reference TRBV28 and TRBJ2-7, is DVKVTQSSRYLVKRTGEKVFLECVQDMDHENMFWYRQDPGLGLRLIYFSYDVKMKEKGDIPEGYSVSREKKERFSLILESASTNQTSMYLCASSYPGGGPYEQYFGPGTRLTVT.

This clone came up once. With a far larger clone one base away, a read error is the likely cause. This chain connects TRBV19 to TRBJ1-1, with D perhaps matching TRBD1 (6 bases). The germline V and J ends were trimmed by 2 bases and 5 bases, with 12 bases remaining between them. The V gene's germline CDR1 is LNHDA and CDR2 SQIVND (reference sequence). CDR3 size: 14 residues. CDR3: CASSIRGRPTEAFF. The CDR3 bases are TGTGCCAGTAGTATACGGGGGCGGCCGACTGAAGCTTTCTTT.

Note on this clone: A single base separates this from a much larger clone, so it may be a read error. J is TRBJ1-6 and V is TRBV5-6, with D perhaps matching TRBD1 (6 bases). The CDR3 loop spans 15 amino acids. Germline V gives CDR1 SGHDT, CDR2 YYEEEE. CDR3 coding DNA: TGTCCCAGCAGCTTCCAGACAGGCCAAGCGTCACCCCTCCACTTT. Translating gives CPSSFQTGQASPLHF.

Notes on this clone: The likely explanation is a read error, given a far larger clone one base away. The DNA for the CDR3 is TGTGCCAGCAGTTTTGGTCCGGGAAAGAAACTGCTTTTT. Translated: CASSFGPGKKLLF. The chain couples TRBV27 to TRBJ1-4; D unresolved. CDR1 MNHEY and CDR2 SMNVEV come from the germline V gene (reference sequence). This CDR3 is built from 13 residues.

Concerning this clone: A read error likely explains this, since a far larger clone differs by one base. The chain recombines TRBV6-1 with TRBJ2-4, with D perhaps matching TRBD1 (6 bases). The CDR3 spans 15 residues. Germline CDR1 and CDR2: MNHNS and SASEGT. The chain's CDR3 is CASSAWDGGKNIQHF. The CDR3 region has the DNA TGTGCCAGCAGTGCCTGGGATGGGGGCAAAAACATTCAGCACTTC.

The rearrangement joins TRBV6-1 to TRBJ2-7; 9 nucleotides agree with TRBD1. This CDR3 contains 14 residues. V shed 4 bases, J shed 5 bases, and the junction held 6 bases outside the gene matches. Germline-derived CDR1 and CDR2 are MNHNS and SASEGT. The CDR3 region has the DNA TGTGCCAGCAGTGGCCGGGACAGGGAACACGAGCAGTACTTC. Amino acid sequence: CASSGRDREHEQYF.

The chain combines TRBV2 with TRBJ1-2; 7 nucleotides line up with TRBD1. CDR1 is SNHLY, CDR2 FYNNEI, per germline. V trimming: 5 bases; J trimming: 9 bases; junction bases outside the gene matches: 6. The CDR3 has 12 amino acids. CDR3 in amino acids: CASSRTGRSYTF. In nucleotides, the CDR3 is TGTGCCAGCAGTCGGACAGGCCGGAGCTACACCTTC.

The CDR3 protein is CASSLPTLGYYEQYF. The DNA for the CDR3 is TGTGCCAGCAGTTTACCAACACTAGGATACTACGAGCAGTACTTC. The chain links TRBV28 to TRBJ2-7; D may be TRBD2 (5 bases). V was cut by 2 bases and J by 3 bases, with 14 bases left in between. In germline, CDR1 is MDHEN, CDR2 SYDVKM. This CDR3 contains 15 residues. The complete variable domain, with remaining parts taken from reference TRBV28 and TRBJ2-7, reads DVKVTQSSRYLVKRTGEKVFLECVQDMDHENMFWYRQDPGLGLRLIYFSYDVKMKEKGDIPEGYSVSREKKERFSLILESASTNQTSMYLCASSLPTLGYYEQYFGPGTRLTVT.

This clone has just one count. A far larger clone is only one base removed, so a read error is likely. Other DNA sequences in the sample encode the same CDR3. The chain links TRBV4-2 to TRBJ2-2, with a possible D match to TRBD1 (6 bases). The CDR3 consists of 17 residues. Germline V gives CDR1 LGHNA, CDR2 YNFKEQ. The CDR3 DNA reads as TGTGCTAGCAGCCAGGCACGGGCAGGACAGAATACCGGGGAGCTGTTTTTT. This codes for CASSQARAGQNTGELFF.

The CDR3 DNA reads as TGCGCCAGCAGCCAAGTAGTACCCCGACAGGGGTACAATGAGCAGTTCTTC. Its translation: CASSQVVPRQGYNEQFF. J is TRBJ2-1 and V is TRBV4-1; 8 bases fit TRBD1. J gave up 4 bases and V 1 base, and 9 bases lay outside the gene matches. The CDR3 runs 17 residues. CDR1 and CDR2 (germline): MGHRA, YSYEKL.

The rearrangement joins TRBV6-1 to TRBJ1-4, with D unresolved. The CDR3 contains 17 residues. Germline V gene sequence: CDR1 MNHNS, CDR2 SASEGT. V was clipped by 0 bases and J by 2 bases, with 13 bases between them. For the CDR3, the DNA is TGTGCCAGCAGTGAAGCGGGGTACCCCCCCACTAATGAAAAACTGTTTTTT. Its protein product is CASSEAGYPPTNEKLFF.

Turning to this clone: This likely came from a read error, as a far larger clone is one base away. Other DNA variants within this sample encode the same CDR3. The CDR3 reads CASSEDGQGYGYTF. The DNA for the CDR3 is TGTGCCAGCAGTGAGGATGGACAGGGCTATGGTTACACCTTC. This rearrangement joins TRBV6-4 to TRBJ1-2; 8 bases are shared with TRBD1. CDR3 length: 14 amino acids. Germline V gene sequence: CDR1 MRHNA, CDR2 SNTAGT.

Details on this clone: A far larger clone is one base from this, pointing to a likely read error. The rearrangement uses TRBV9 and TRBJ1-2; no clear D gene. Looked up from germline, CDR1 is SGDLS and CDR2 is YYNGEE. This CDR3 is 14 amino acids long. The ends were cut back, 5 bases at V and 2 bases at J, with 13 bases in the middle. The CDR3 spells CASRVRDGNYGYTF. CDR3 coding DNA: TGTGCCAGCAGGGTAAGGGATGGGAACTATGGCTACACCTTC. Filled out from reference TRBV9 and TRBJ1-2, the complete variable domain reads DSGVTQTPKHLITATGQRVTLRCSPRSGDLSVYWYQQSLDQGLQFLIQYYNGEERAKGNILERFSAQQFPDLHSELNLSSLELGDSALYFCASRVRDGNYGYTFGSGTRLTVV.

This clone was seen a few times. The V and J genes are TRBV4-2 and TRBJ2-5; D remains unclear. The better agreement between TRBJ2-7 and the DNA end casts doubt on the J call. The CDR3 loop spans 13 amino acids. CDR1 is LGHNA, CDR2 YNFKEQ, per germline. The CDR3 reads CASSLSHSYEQYF. The CDR3 bases are TGTGCCAGCAGCCTGAGCCACTCCTACGAGCAGTACTTC.

V is TRBV27 and J is TRBJ1-5; no reliable D call. The ends were cut back, 2 bases at V and 6 bases at J, with 11 bases in the middle. Germline CDR1 MNHEY, CDR2 SMNVEV (reference sequence). This CDR3 has 14 residues. CDR3 protein: CASSLHRIFQPQHF. The CDR3 DNA is TGTGCCAGCAGTTTACACAGAATATTTCAGCCCCAGCATTTT.

The chain carries TRBV2 and TRBJ2-3; D call uncertain. Germline CDR1 and CDR2: SNHLY and FYNNEI. The ends were cut back, 1 base at V and 2 bases at J, with 10 bases in the middle. The CDR3 loop spans 15 amino acids. This chain's CDR3 is CASSEGWVPTDTQYF. CDR3 nucleotide sequence: TGTGCCAGCAGTGAAGGGTGGGTACCCACAGATACGCAGTATTTT. Based on the CDR3 plus reference TRBV2 and TRBJ2-3, the full variable domain is EPEVTQTPSHQVTQMGQEVILRCVPISNHLYFYWYRQILGQKVEFLVSFYNNEISEKSEIFDDQFSVERPDGSNFTLKIRSTKLEDSAMYFCASSEGWVPTDTQYFGPGTRLTVL.

This clone was seen only a few times. V usage is TRBV29-1 and J usage is TRBJ2-7; D may match TRBD1 or TRBD2 (5 bases each). CDR1 SQVTM and CDR2 ANQGSEA come from the germline V gene. The CDR3 loop spans 13 amino acids. Trimming pared 6 bases from V and 3 bases from J, leaving 15 bases between. In DNA, the CDR3 is TGCAGCGTAGGGACCGATCCGTACTACGAGCAGTACTTC. It is translated as CSVGTDPYYEQYF.

This clone was counted once. The J gene is TRBJ1-1, the V gene TRBV7-2, with D maybe TRBD1 (6 bases). Between the trimmed V and J ends, which lost 3 bases and 4 bases, there was a span of 9 bases. The CDR3 has 13 amino acids. Germline-derived CDR1 and CDR2 are SGHTA and FQGNSA. CDR3 protein: CASSFQGFTEAFF. For the CDR3, the DNA is TGTGCCAGCAGCTTTCAGGGGTTCACTGAAGCTTTCTTT.

As concerns this clone: In the same sample, other DNA sequences code for this CDR3. The chain carries TRBV6-6 and TRBJ1-1; tentatively, D is TRBD1 (5 bases). Trimming removed 0 bases at V and 10 bases at J, with 18 bases between. Germline V gives CDR1 MNHNY, CDR2 SVGAGI (reference sequence). There are 15 residues in the CDR3. The DNA of the CDR3 is TGTGCCAGCAGTTACTCGCGGACATTACAAACGGGAGCTTTCTTT. The encoded protein is CASSYSRTLQTGAFF.